This entry features one T cell receptor (beta chain) sequence. This sample was taken from a study of blood T cell repertoires in COVID-19. Study overall: From T cells, B-cell-depleted T cells, or PBMCs came the material, which was cDNA or gDNA.

Data came from immunoSEQ multiplex PCR; TCRdb stores just in-frame clones and leaves some out. The profile covers about 120,000 clones, with about 88% appearing a single time and 7.5% to 9.5% taken by the ten largest. The length of the CDR3 is 16 residues. Per the germline V gene, CDR1 is SGHNT and CDR2 is YENEEA. The junction had 8 bases not matched to a gene; V was cut back by 4 bases and J by 2 bases. The TCR was taken from a woman aged 65 to 85 who had recovered from COVID-19. The chain employs TRBV11-3 and TRBJ2-7; 10 bases align to TRBD2. The source material was peripheral blood. The CDR3 nucleotides read TGTGCCAGCAGCTCCGGGACTAGCGAGTCCCCCTACGAGCAGTACTTC. The encoded protein is CASSSGTSESPYEQYF.